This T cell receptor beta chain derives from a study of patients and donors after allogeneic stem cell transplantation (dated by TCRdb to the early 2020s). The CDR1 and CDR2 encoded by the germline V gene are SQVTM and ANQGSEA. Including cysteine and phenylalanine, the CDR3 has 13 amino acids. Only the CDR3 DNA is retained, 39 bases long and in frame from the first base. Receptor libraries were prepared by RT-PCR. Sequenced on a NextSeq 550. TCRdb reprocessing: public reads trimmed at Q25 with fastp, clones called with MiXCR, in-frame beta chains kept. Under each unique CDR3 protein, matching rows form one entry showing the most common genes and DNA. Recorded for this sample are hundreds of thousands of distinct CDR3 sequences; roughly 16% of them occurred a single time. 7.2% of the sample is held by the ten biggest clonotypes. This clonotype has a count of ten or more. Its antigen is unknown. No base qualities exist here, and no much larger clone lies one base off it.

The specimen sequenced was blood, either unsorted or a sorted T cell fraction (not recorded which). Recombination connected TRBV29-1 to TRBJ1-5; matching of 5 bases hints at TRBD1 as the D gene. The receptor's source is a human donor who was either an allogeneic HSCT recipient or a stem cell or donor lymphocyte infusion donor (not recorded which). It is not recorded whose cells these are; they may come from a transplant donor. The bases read TGCAGTTCAGACAGTCTTGTTAATCAGCCCCAGCATTTT. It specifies CSSDSLVNQPQHF.